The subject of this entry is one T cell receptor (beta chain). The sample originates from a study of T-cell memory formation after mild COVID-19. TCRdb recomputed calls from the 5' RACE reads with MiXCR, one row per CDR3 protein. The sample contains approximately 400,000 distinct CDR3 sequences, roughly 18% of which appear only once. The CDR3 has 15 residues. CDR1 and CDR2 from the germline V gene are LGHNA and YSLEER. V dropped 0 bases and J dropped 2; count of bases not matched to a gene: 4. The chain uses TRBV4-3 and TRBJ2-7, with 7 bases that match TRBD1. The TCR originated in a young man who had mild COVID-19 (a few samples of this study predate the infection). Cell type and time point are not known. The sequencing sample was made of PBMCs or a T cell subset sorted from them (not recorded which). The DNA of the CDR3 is TGCGCCAGCAGCCAAGAAATTACAGGGGCCTACGAGCAGTACGTC. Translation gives CASSQEITGAYEQYV.